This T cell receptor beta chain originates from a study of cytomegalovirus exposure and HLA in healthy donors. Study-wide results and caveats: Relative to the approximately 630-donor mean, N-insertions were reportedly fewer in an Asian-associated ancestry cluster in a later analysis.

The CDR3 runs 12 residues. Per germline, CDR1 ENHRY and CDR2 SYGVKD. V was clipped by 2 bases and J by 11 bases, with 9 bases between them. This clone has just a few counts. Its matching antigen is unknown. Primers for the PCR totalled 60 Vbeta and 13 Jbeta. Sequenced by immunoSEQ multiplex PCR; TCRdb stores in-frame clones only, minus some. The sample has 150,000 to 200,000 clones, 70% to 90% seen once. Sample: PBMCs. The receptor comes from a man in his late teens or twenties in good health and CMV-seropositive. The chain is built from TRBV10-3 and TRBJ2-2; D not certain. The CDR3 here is CAISEELVELFF. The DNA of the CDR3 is TGTGCCATCAGTGAGGAGTTGGTAGAGCTGTTTTTT.